The 21 T cell receptor beta chains below all came from one sample that was sequenced in a study of OX40 agonist ivuxolimab in advanced cancers. TCRdb keeps only in-frame clones here, not all; method: immunoSEQ multiplex PCR. The profile shows about 98,000 clones, approximately 91% of them singletons. The sample in question was CD4+ or CD8+ T cells sorted from blood, obtained in a trial of the OX40 agonist ivuxolimab. The receptors come from an adult with an advanced solid tumor such as melanoma, head and neck, liver or kidney cancer.

The chain recombines TRBV29-1 with TRBJ2-1; 11 bases line up with TRBD1. The CDR3 runs 15 residues. Germline V gene data show CDR1 as SQVTM and CDR2 as ANQGSEA. V dropped 5 bases and J dropped 4; count of bases not matched to a gene: 7. The chain's CDR3 is CSVLPRDRGYNEQFF. The CDR3 coding sequence is TGCAGCGTTCTCCCGAGGGACAGGGGGTACAATGAGCAGTTCTTC.

This clone was detected only once. The genes are TRBV5-6 and TRBJ1-1; D gene uncertain. CDR3 length equals 14 residues. Germline V CDR1 and CDR2: SGHDT, YYEEEE. Trimming took off 4 bases at V and 3 bases at J, with 13 bases between the two ends. The CDR3 here is CASSPKTGYTEAFF. Here the CDR3 DNA reads TGTGCCAGCAGCCCCAAAACCGGGTACACTGAAGCTTTCTTT.

The rearrangement links TRBV11-2 to TRBJ2-5; D not resolved. Germline lookup yields CDR1 SGHAT and CDR2 FQNNGV. The CDR3 extends over 11 amino acids. V was trimmed by 3 bases and J by 4 bases, leaving 3 bases between them. The CDR3 sequence is CASSLVETQYF. The CDR3 region has the DNA TGTGCCAGCAGCTTGGTAGAGACCCAGTACTTC. Drawing the rest from reference TRBV11-2 and TRBJ2-5, the complete variable domain is EAGVAQSPRYKIIEKRQSVAFWCNPISGHATLYWYQQILGQGPKLLIQFQNNGVVDDSQLPKDRFSAERLKGVDSTLKIQPAKLEDSAVYLCASSLVETQYFGPGTRLLVL.

The J gene is TRBJ2-5, the V gene TRBV11-2; 9 positions agree with TRBD2. CDR1 and CDR2 (germline): SGHAT, FQNNGV. V dropped 4 bases and J dropped 1; count of bases not matched to a gene: 10. The CDR3 has 17 amino acids. The CDR3 region has the DNA TGTGCCAGCAGCTCATTACGGGGCGGGAGGGCCCAAGAGACCCAGTACTTC. This translates into CASSSLRGGRAQETQYF. Full variable domain (remainder filled in from reference TRBV11-2 and TRBJ2-5): EAGVAQSPRYKIIEKRQSVAFWCNPISGHATLYWYQQILGQGPKLLIQFQNNGVVDDSQLPKDRFSAERLKGVDSTLKIQPAKLEDSAVYLCASSSLRGGRAQETQYFGPGTRLLVL.

This sequence joins TRBV29-1 and TRBJ2-5, with a possible D match to TRBD1 (5 bases). V shed 7 bases and J shed 1 base, with 7 bases lying between them. This CDR3 comprises 11 residues. CDR1 is SQVTM and CDR2 is ANQGSEA in the germline V gene. The CDR3 region is CSAQGQETQYF. CDR3 nucleotides: TGCAGCGCCCAGGGCCAAGAGACCCAGTACTTC.

The rearrangement joins TRBV6-1 to TRBJ2-7; a possible D gene is TRBD2 (5 bases). The germline CDR1 and CDR2 sequences are MNHNS and SASEGT. CDR3 length: 13 residues. V was pared by 6 bases and J by 7 bases, with 16 bases between. Here the CDR3 reads CASSPRRTGEQYV. The DNA of the CDR3 is TGTGCCAGCAGCCCCAGGAGGACGGGGGAGCAGTACGTC.

This clone was observed once. V and J are TRBV6-5 and TRBJ2-2, with 10 positions matching TRBD2. The V and J ends lost 6 bases and 3 bases, in that order; junction bases with no gene match: 4. The CDR3 consists of 15 residues. Germline V gene data show CDR1 as MNHEY and CDR2 as SVGAGI. The CDR3 sequence is CASRKTSGYTGELFF. CDR3 coding DNA: TGTGCCAGCAGGAAGACTAGCGGGTACACCGGGGAGCTGTTTTTT.

This clone has just one count. V gene TRBV25-1 combines with J gene TRBJ2-3; D is uncertain. V lost 2 bases to trimming and J lost 0 bases, with 3 bases between them. Per the germline V gene, CDR1 is MGHDK and CDR2 is SYGVNS. The CDR3 covers 13 residues. The CDR3 reads CASSEQSTDTQYF. CDR3 nucleotides: TGTGCCAGCAGTGAACAGAGCACAGATACGCAGTATTTT.

The chain carries TRBV4-1 and TRBJ2-6; perhaps TRBD1 as D (7 bases). V was trimmed by 3 bases and J by 11 bases, leaving 17 bases between them. From germline, CDR1 is MGHRA and CDR2 YSYEKL. CDR3 length equals 15 residues. CDR3 sequence: CASSQGSRRGDVLTF. CDR3 nucleotides: TGCGCCAGCAGCCAGGGGTCTCGCAGGGGGGACGTCCTGACTTTC.

The rearrangement links TRBV18 to TRBJ2-7; 11 positions match TRBD1. Per the germline V gene, CDR1 is KGHSH and CDR2 is LQKENI. J was trimmed by 5 bases and V by 4 bases; bases with no gene match: 7. This CDR3 contains 15 residues. The CDR3 bases are TGTGCCAGCTCACTGAGGACAGGGGGCACCGACGAGCAGTACTTC. It yields the protein CASSLRTGGTDEQYF.

The chain carries TRBV28 and TRBJ2-3, with a weak D call TRBD2 (5 bases). Looked up from germline, CDR1 is MDHEN and CDR2 is SYDVKM. The CDR3 is made up of 15 amino acids. Trimming removed 6 bases from V and 4 bases from J, with 17 bases in between. The CDR3 protein is CASSLPYGNSDTQYF. CDR3 bases: TGTGCCAGCAGCCTGCCTTACGGGAACTCAGATACGCAGTATTTT.

The V call is TRBV19, the J call TRBJ1-1, with D hard to call. Germline-derived CDR1 and CDR2 are LNHDA and SQIVND (reference sequence). The CDR3 contains 14 residues. Trimming stripped 0 bases from V and 4 bases from J, with 9 bases between. The CDR3 nucleotides are TGTGCCAGTAGTATAGATCTCAGGAGCACTGAAGCTTTCTTT. Encoded protein: CASSIDLRSTEAFF.

The V and J genes are TRBV7-2 and TRBJ2-1; 9 bases align to TRBD2. Looked up from germline, CDR1 is SGHTA and CDR2 is FQGNSA. Trimming took 5 bases from V and 7 from J; bases not matched to a gene: 9. The CDR3 spans 15 residues. As DNA, the CDR3 is TGTGCCAGCAGCCCCGGGGTAGCGGGAGTAAATGAGCAGTTCTTC. This encodes CASSPGVAGVNEQFF.

The chain couples TRBV6-6 to TRBJ2-7, with 7 nucleotides matching TRBD2. The length of the CDR3 is 15 residues. V shed 5 bases and J 5 bases; nucleotides not matched to a gene: 12. Germline V lookup: CDR1 MNHNY, CDR2 SVGAGI (reference sequence). The CDR3 DNA reads as TGTGCCAGCAGTCCCGTCGGGCGGGAGCCCCACGAGCAGTACGTC. Protein sequence: CASSPVGREPHEQYV.

The V call is TRBV19, the J call TRBJ2-4, with D tentatively TRBD1 (6 bases). Per germline, CDR1 LNHDA and CDR2 SQIVND (reference sequence). The CDR3 is made up of 16 amino acids. V gave up 5 bases and J gave up 3 bases, with 17 bases separating them. For the CDR3, the DNA is TGTGCCAGTAGTCTGTGGACAGACCTGGGCAAAAACATTCAGTACTTC. The encoded protein is CASSLWTDLGKNIQYF.

The chain has TRBV5-1 and TRBJ2-7, with 9 nucleotides matching TRBD2. After removal of 5 bases from V and 4 bases from J, the junction contained 1 base not matched to a gene. The germline gives CDR1 SGHRS, CDR2 YFSETQ. This CDR3 is 12 amino acids long. CDR3 DNA sequence: TGCGCCAGCAGGCGGGAGGGTTACGAGCAGTACTTC. This codes for CASRREGYEQYF.

The table lists this clone with a few counts. This sequence joins TRBV2 and TRBJ2-7; 7 positions agree with TRBD2. J gave up 3 bases and V 4 bases, and 6 bases lay outside the gene matches. Per germline, CDR1 SNHLY and CDR2 FYNNEI. The CDR3 length is 14 residues. The CDR3 nucleotides read TGTGCCAGCAGTGCCGGCCTAGCGGACTACGAGCAGTACTTC. This codes for CASSAGLADYEQYF.

Concerning this clone: The sample carries other DNA sequences with the same CDR3. The V call is TRBV18, the J call TRBJ1-2; D not resolved. This CDR3 is built from 13 residues. The germline V gene encodes CDR1 KGHSH and CDR2 LQKENI. Deletions cut 2 bases from V and 5 bases from J, with 9 bases between. In nucleotides, the CDR3 is TGTGCCAGCTCACCATCCGCAGAGTATGGCTACACCTTC. This gives the protein CASSPSAEYGYTF.

V usage is TRBV18 and J usage is TRBJ1-5; D is uncertain. Looked up from germline, CDR1 is KGHSH and CDR2 is LQKENI. The CDR3 consists of 16 residues. The V gene lost 0 bases and the J gene lost 6 bases, with 15 bases spanning the gap. Here the CDR3 DNA reads TGTGCCAGCTCACCACCGCAAACCCCTCAAGGTCAGCCCCAGCATTTT. Its translation is CASSPPQTPQGQPQHF. Supplemented by reference TRBV18 and TRBJ1-5, the full variable domain reads NAGVMQNPRHLVRRRGQEARLRCSPMKGHSHVYWYRQLPEEGLKFMVYLQKENIIDESGMPKERFSAEFPKEGPSILRIQQVVRGDSAAYFCASSPPQTPQGQPQHFGDGTRLSIL.

The chain employs TRBV7-2 and TRBJ2-3; 10 bases map to TRBD2. Germline CDR1 is SGHTA and CDR2 is FQGNSA. V was pared by 5 bases and J by 0 bases, with 5 bases of the junction left unmatched. This CDR3 contains 16 residues. This CDR3 reads CASSPPGLASTDTQYF. The DNA of the CDR3 is TGTGCCAGCAGCCCTCCGGGACTAGCGAGCACAGATACGCAGTATTTT.

The CDR3 loop is CASSSRTSGSDTGELFF. CDR3 sequence (DNA): TGTGCCAGCAGCTCTCGGACTAGCGGGAGTGACACCGGGGAGCTGTTTTTT. The V call is TRBV13, the J call TRBJ2-2; 13 bases line up with TRBD2. Unmatched junction bases numbered 5, after V lost 4 bases and J lost 3 bases. Germline assignment: CDR1 PRHDT and CDR2 FYEKMQ (reference sequence). CDR3 length equals 17 residues.